A single sample is the source of the 20 T cell receptor beta chains below, sequenced in a study of blood T cell repertoires in COVID-19. The method was immunoSEQ multiplex PCR; TCRdb's version includes in-frame clones alone and lacks a portion of them. The sample has 160,000 or so clones, over 80% seen once. Sequenced: peripheral blood. These receptors came from a woman in her 70s with acute or convalescent COVID-19.

The CDR3 sequence: CASSPGAGVLNEQFF. The CDR3 nucleotides read TGTGCCAGCAGCCCGGGAGCGGGAGTTTTGAATGAGCAGTTCTTC. The chain recombines TRBV7-9 with TRBJ2-1; 8 positions agree with TRBD2. After removal of 5 bases from V and 7 bases from J, the junction contained 10 bases not matched to a gene. Germline CDR1 is SEHNR and CDR2 is FQNEAQ (reference sequence). This CDR3 has 15 residues.

This clone was picked up a small number of times. The rearrangement links TRBV6-6 to TRBJ2-7; 9 nucleotides agree with TRBD1. V was pared by 8 bases and J by 3 bases, with 2 bases of the junction left unmatched. This CDR3 is built from 12 residues. The V gene's germline CDR1 is MNHNY and CDR2 SVGAGI (reference sequence). CDR3 coding DNA: TGTGCCAGCGGACAGGGGAACTACGAGCAGTACTTC. Its protein is CASGQGNYEQYF.

V is TRBV5-4 and J is TRBJ2-1, with 13 nucleotides matching TRBD2. The CDR3 runs 17 residues. Germline V CDR1 and CDR2: SGHNT, YYREEE (reference sequence). The ends lost 4 bases at V and 4 bases at J; junction bases unmatched: 8. The CDR3 DNA reads TGTGCCAGCAGCCCCGGACTAGCGGGAGCTAGTTACAATGAGCAGTTCTTC. It codes for CASSPGLAGASYNEQFF.

The CDR3 is CASSFQGRNYGYTF. For the CDR3, the DNA is TGTGCCAGCAGTTTCCAGGGGCGGAACTATGGCTACACCTTC. The V gene is TRBV28, the J gene TRBJ1-2; the D gene is possibly TRBD1 (6 bases). In germline, CDR1 is MDHEN, CDR2 SYDVKM. V was shortened by 3 bases and J by 2 bases, with 10 bases between the two germline ends. The CDR3 totals 14 residues.

This clone showed up just once. The V and J genes are TRBV9 and TRBJ1-2, with D possibly being TRBD1 (5 bases). The germline CDR1 and CDR2 sequences are SGDLS and YYNGEE. This CDR3 has 13 residues. Trimming pared 2 bases from V and 3 bases from J, leaving 8 bases between. CDR3 coding DNA: TGTGCCAGCAGCGTTGACAGAGACTATGGCTACACCTTC. Amino acids: CASSVDRDYGYTF.

V is TRBV18 and J is TRBJ2-6; D unclear. Trimming took 1 base from V and 2 from J, leaving 3 bases between them. This CDR3 is built from 14 residues. Germline values: CDR1 KGHSH, CDR2 LQKENI. CDR3 protein: CASSPLTGANVLTF. The CDR3 nucleotides read TGTGCCAGCTCACCACTCACTGGGGCCAACGTCCTGACTTTC. Full variable domain (rest looked up from reference TRBV18 and TRBJ2-6): NAGVMQNPRHLVRRRGQEARLRCSPMKGHSHVYWYRQLPEEGLKFMVYLQKENIIDESGMPKERFSAEFPKEGPSILRIQQVVRGDSAAYFCASSPLTGANVLTFGAGSRLTVL.

The chain joins TRBV14 to TRBJ2-1; D not certain. The CDR3 covers 15 residues. Germline V gene lookup returns CDR1 SGHDN and CDR2 FVKESK. Trimming stripped 1 base from V and 3 bases from J, with 10 bases between. The CDR3 here is CASSQVRSLYNEQFF. The CDR3 DNA sequence: TGTGCCAGCAGCCAAGTCCGAAGCCTCTACAATGAGCAGTTCTTC.

There are a few counts of this clone. This chain uses TRBV5-1 with TRBJ2-2, with a possible D match to TRBD1 (6 bases). Trimming stripped 6 bases from V and 0 bases from J, with 12 bases between. The CDR3 spans 15 residues. CDR1 and CDR2 (germline): SGHRS, YFSETQ. CDR3 in DNA: TGCGCCAGCACCAGGACAGCGACGAACACCGGGGAGCTGTTTTTT. Translating it yields CASTRTATNTGELFF.

This chain connects TRBV5-6 to TRBJ2-7, with 13 positions matching TRBD2. Germline-derived CDR1 and CDR2 are SGHDT and YYEEEE. The length of the CDR3 is 16 residues. Trimming took 4 bases from V and 4 from J; bases not matched to a gene: 8. As DNA, the CDR3 is TGTGCCAGCAGCGGGGGCTCGGGACTAGCGGGATACGAGCAGTACTTC. Translation gives CASSGGSGLAGYEQYF.

The V gene is TRBV3-1 (or the pseudogene TRBV3-2), the J gene TRBJ2-7; D might be TRBD1 (6 bases). Germline CDR1 and CDR2: LGHDT and YNNKEL (reference sequence). The ends were cut back, 0 bases at V and 0 bases at J, with 9 bases in the middle. CDR3 length: 15 residues. The CDR3: CASSQDPGDSYEQYF. DNA of the CDR3: TGTGCCAGCAGCCAAGACCCAGGGGACTCCTACGAGCAGTACTTC.

The V and J genes are TRBV27 and TRBJ1-2, with 8 bases fitting TRBD1. Germline-derived CDR1 and CDR2 are MNHEY and SMNVEV (reference sequence). CDR3 length equals 12 residues. V gave up 5 bases and J gave up 7 bases; unmatched junction bases: 3. The CDR3 reads CASSQGAGGYTF. CDR3 sequence (DNA): TGTGCCAGCAGTCAGGGGGCGGGTGGCTACACCTTC.

This clone appeared a single time. V and J are TRBV29-1 and TRBJ2-7; 11 nucleotides align to TRBD1. The CDR3 extends over 19 amino acids. CDR1 and CDR2 (germline): SQVTM, ANQGSEA. The junction had 22 bases not matched to a gene; V was cut back by 5 bases and J by 4 bases. The CDR3 DNA is TGCAGCGTTCGTGCCTTTAGTACCGGGACAGGGGGGAGGGGGTACGAGCAGTACTTC. This gives the protein CSVRAFSTGTGGRGYEQYF.

On this clone: The same CDR3 arises from other DNA sequences in this sample as well. The chain has TRBV18 and TRBJ1-1, with TRBD1 as a possible D gene (5 bases). In germline, CDR1 is KGHSH, CDR2 LQKENI. The CDR3 runs to 13 residues. V was clipped by 3 bases and J by 2 bases, with 7 bases between them. DNA of the CDR3: TGTGCCAGCTCACCTCAGGGAAACACTGAAGCTTTCTTT. Its translation: CASSPQGNTEAFF.

The V gene is TRBV11-3, the J gene TRBJ2-1, with D maybe TRBD2 (5 bases). The CDR3 sequence is 14 residues long. V gave up 1 base and J gave up 5 bases, with 9 bases separating them. The V gene's germline CDR1 is SGHNT and CDR2 YENEEA. This CDR3 reads CASSLGGANNEQFF. The CDR3 DNA reads TGTGCCAGCAGCTTAGGGGGAGCAAACAATGAGCAGTTCTTC.

The rearrangement links TRBV27 to TRBJ1-2, with 10 bases that match TRBD1. CDR1 MNHEY and CDR2 SMNVEV come from the germline V gene (reference sequence). Trimming took 3 bases from V and 2 from J; bases not matched to a gene: 3. The CDR3 totals 15 residues. The CDR3 loop reads CASSLTGGGNYGYTF. The DNA of the CDR3 is TGTGCCAGCAGTTTGACAGGGGGCGGGAACTATGGCTACACCTTC.

The J gene is TRBJ2-1, the V gene TRBV29-1; no clear D gene. Germline values: CDR1 SQVTM, CDR2 ANQGSEA. CDR3 length equals 14 residues. V lost 0 bases and J lost 6, with 12 bases in between. The CDR3 reads CSVEDRRGINEQFF. The CDR3 DNA follows: TGCAGCGTTGAAGATAGGCGAGGAATCAATGAGCAGTTCTTC.

The V and J genes are TRBV7-2 and TRBJ2-7; the D gene is possibly TRBD2 (6 bases). CDR1 and CDR2 from the germline V gene are SGHTA and FQGNSA. The length of the CDR3 is 15 residues. V gave up 6 bases and J gave up 2 bases, with 17 bases separating them. The chain's CDR3 is CASRPPSAHPYEQYF. Here the CDR3 DNA reads TGTGCCAGCAGGCCCCCTAGCGCGCACCCCTACGAGCAGTACTTC.

The chain employs TRBV19 and TRBJ1-6; 8 bases fit TRBD1. Germline V gene lookup returns CDR1 LNHDA and CDR2 SQIVND (reference sequence). This CDR3 spans 13 amino acids. With V trimmed by 9 bases and J by 9 bases, 7 bases remained unmatched. CDR3 protein: CASLGQVGSPLHF. CDR3 coding DNA: TGTGCCAGCTTGGGACAGGTGGGTTCACCCCTCCACTTT.

J is TRBJ2-1 and V is TRBV19; 12 nucleotides align to TRBD2. The length of the CDR3 is 16 residues. J was trimmed by 5 bases and V by 10 bases; bases with no gene match: 12. Per the germline V gene, CDR1 is LNHDA and CDR2 is SQIVND (reference sequence). In nucleotides, the CDR3 is TGTGCCACTGCGGGACTAGCGGGTTCGTCTAACAATGAGCAGTTCTTC. Its protein product is CATAGLAGSSNNEQFF.

This CDR3 reads CASSRPDADGYTF. As DNA, the CDR3 is TGTGCCAGCAGTCGTCCTGATGCGGATGGCTACACCTTC. The J gene is TRBJ1-2, the V gene TRBV27, with unresolved D. The germline CDR1 and CDR2 sequences are MNHEY and SMNVEV (reference sequence). The CDR3 covers 13 residues. V was pared by 5 bases and J by 6 bases, with 13 bases between.